This T cell receptor beta chain originates from a study of persistence of HIV-infected CD4 T cells. Study-level background: A larger, less memory-rich fraction responded to anti-CD3/anti-CD28 beads than to antigen.

Trimming stripped 0 bases from V and 5 bases from J, with 10 bases between. Germline V gene lookup returns CDR1 WNHNN and CDR2 SYGVQD (reference sequence). The CDR3 sequence is 14 residues long. Details on this clone: As yet, its antigen is unknown.

Sequencing used immunoSEQ version 4 in survey mode. Libraries were prepared by immunoSEQ multiplex PCR; TCRdb keeps only in-frame clonotypes and omits some of them. In the table there are some 49,000 clones, around 90% of which are singletons. Cells were stimulated nonspecifically with anti-CD3/anti-CD28 magnetic beads. CD4+ T cells upregulating both CD40 ligand and CD69 were sorted as responding cells. The V call is TRBV10-1, the J call TRBJ1-1, with TRBD1 as a possible D gene (6 bases). The sample in question was CD4+ T cells sorted from PBMCs after roughly 20-hour stimulation, obtained from a patient who received antiretroviral therapy. The receptor was derived from an adult woman with HIV who was CMV-seropositive. CDR3 sequence reads: CASSESRGATEAFF. CDR3 DNA sequence: TGCGCCAGCAGTGAGTCGCGGGGGGCGACTGAAGCTTTCTTT.